This TCR beta chain was recovered during a study of cytomegalovirus exposure and HLA in healthy donors. For the study at large: A preliminary data release comprised about 85 million unique TCRs obtained from HLA-typed donors.

Germline V gene lookup returns CDR1 MNHEY and CDR2 SVGAGI. The CDR3 is made up of 16 amino acids. PCR used 60 Vbeta primers and 13 Jbeta primers. Assay used: immunoSEQ multiplex PCR; TCRdb lists only in-frame clones, some missing. The data hold more than 70,000 clones, with approximately 63% observed a single time. In the case of this clone: The germline gene is not matched at one end of the junction; a read error may be the cause.

The chain employs TRBV6-5 and TRBJ2-1; tentatively, D is TRBD1 (5 bases). This sequence was found in a woman aged 45-59 years in good health and CMV-seropositive. The sample taken for sequencing was PBMCs. CDR3 residues: CASRYSGAQSYNEQFF. CDR3 nucleotide sequence: TGTGCCAGCAGGTACTCTGGGGCCCAATCCTACAATGAGCAGTTCTTC.